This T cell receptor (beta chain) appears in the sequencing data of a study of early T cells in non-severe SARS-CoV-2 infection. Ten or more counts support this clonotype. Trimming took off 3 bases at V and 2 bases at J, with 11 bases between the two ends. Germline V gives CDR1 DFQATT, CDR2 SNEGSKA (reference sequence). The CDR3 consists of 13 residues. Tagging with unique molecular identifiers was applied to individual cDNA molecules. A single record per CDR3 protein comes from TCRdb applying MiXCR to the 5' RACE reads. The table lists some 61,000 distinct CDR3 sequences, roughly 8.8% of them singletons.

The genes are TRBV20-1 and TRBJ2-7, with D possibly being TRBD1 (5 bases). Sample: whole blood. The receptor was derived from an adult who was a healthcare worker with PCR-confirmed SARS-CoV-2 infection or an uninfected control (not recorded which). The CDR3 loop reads CSASYQGTYEQYF. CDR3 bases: TGCAGTGCTAGCTATCAGGGAACCTACGAGCAGTACTTC.